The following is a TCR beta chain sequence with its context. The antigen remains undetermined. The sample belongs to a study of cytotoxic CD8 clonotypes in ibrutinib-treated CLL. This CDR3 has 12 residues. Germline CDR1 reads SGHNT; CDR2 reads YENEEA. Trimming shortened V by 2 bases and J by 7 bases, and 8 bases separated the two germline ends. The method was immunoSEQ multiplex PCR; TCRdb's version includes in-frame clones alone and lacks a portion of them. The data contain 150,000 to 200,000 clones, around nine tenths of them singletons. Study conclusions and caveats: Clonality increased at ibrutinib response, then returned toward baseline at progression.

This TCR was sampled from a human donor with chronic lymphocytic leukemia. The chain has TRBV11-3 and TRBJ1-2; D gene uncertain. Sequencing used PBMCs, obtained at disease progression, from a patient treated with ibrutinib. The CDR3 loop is CASSLQLGGYTF. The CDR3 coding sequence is TGTGCCAGCAGCTTACAACTGGGTGGCTACACCTTC.